This entry concerns a single TCR beta chain. This CDR3 spans 13 amino acids. Trimming took off 7 bases at V and 7 bases at J, with 16 bases between the two ends. The germline V gene has CDR1 MNHEY and CDR2 SVGAGI. The assay was immunoSEQ multiplex PCR, and TCRdb's table has in-frame clones only and misses some. The data contain approximately 14,000 clones, about 85% of them seen just once; the ten biggest clones take up approximately 1.5%. The data were obtained in a study of tumour-infiltrating T cells in Burkitt lymphoma. Study context: Overall and progression-free survival were predicted by productive clonality.

The V and J genes are TRBV6-5 and TRBJ1-2; D unresolved. The sequence came from a human donor with diffuse large B-cell lymphoma. Sequenced material: tumor tissue. The CDR3 DNA follows: TGTGCCAGCACCACCGGCCTCCGGGGTGGCTACACCTTC. Translating gives CASTTGLRGGYTF.